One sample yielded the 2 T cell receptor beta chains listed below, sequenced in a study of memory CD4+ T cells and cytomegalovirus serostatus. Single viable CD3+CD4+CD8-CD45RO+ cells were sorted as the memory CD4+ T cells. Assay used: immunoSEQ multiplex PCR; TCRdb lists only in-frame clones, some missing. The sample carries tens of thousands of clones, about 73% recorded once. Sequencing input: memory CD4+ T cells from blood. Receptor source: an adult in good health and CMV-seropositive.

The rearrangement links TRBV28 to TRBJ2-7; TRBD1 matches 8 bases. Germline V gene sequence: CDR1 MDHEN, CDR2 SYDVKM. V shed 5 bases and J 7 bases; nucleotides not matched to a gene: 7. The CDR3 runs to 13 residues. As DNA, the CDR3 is TGTGCCAGCAGTAACAGGGGGTTCGAGGAGCAGTACTTC. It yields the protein CASSNRGFEEQYF.

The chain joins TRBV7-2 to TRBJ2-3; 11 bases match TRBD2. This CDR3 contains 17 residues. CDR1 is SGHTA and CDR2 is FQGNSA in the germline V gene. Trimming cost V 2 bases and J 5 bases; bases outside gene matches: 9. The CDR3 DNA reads TGTGCCAGCAGCTTATTTCTTACTAGCGGGAGTAAAGATACGCAGTATTTT. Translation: CASSLFLTSGSKDTQYF. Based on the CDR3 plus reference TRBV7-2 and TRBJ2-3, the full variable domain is GAGVSQSPSNKVTEKGKDVELRCDPISGHTALYWYRQSLGQGLEFLIYFQGNSAPDKSGLPSDRFSAERTGGSVSTLTIQRTQQEDSAVYLCASSLFLTSGSKDTQYFGPGTRLTVL.